The T cell receptor (beta chain) described here comes from a study of blood T cell repertoires in COVID-19. Across the whole study: The United States, Italy and Spain provided the acute and convalescent COVID-19 samples. Nucleic acid was either cDNA or gDNA, and it came from T cells, B-cell-depleted T cells, or PBMCs.

In the study's own analysis: Reference gene primer amplification gave nucleated cell count estimates. Sequencing was performed with immunoSEQ multiplex PCR; in TCRdb, only in-frame clones are kept and a portion is missing. D and trimming come from the DNA, and the V and J calls and clone size come from that table. The sample carries some 220,000 clones, around four fifths recorded once. Enrolled during active infection, Seattle patients were then followed longitudinally. The V gene's germline CDR1 is MNHEY and CDR2 SMNVEV (reference sequence). There are 17 residues in the CDR3. Unmatched junction bases numbered 8, after V lost 6 bases and J lost 0 bases. This clone was picked up many times.

The chain uses TRBV27 and TRBJ2-4; 10 bases are a match to TRBD2. The sequence came from a woman in her 70s with COVID-19, enrolled during active disease. Material for sequencing was peripheral blood. This CDR3 reads CASSTRTSGLAKNIQYF. The CDR3 nucleotides read TGTGCCAGCAGCACCAGGACTAGCGGACTAGCCAAAAACATTCAGTACTTC.